The present T cell receptor beta chain was sequenced within a study of T cells in severe cutaneous drug reactions. About the research overall: Naranjo and ALDEN algorithms identified the culprit drug. General study findings and limits: TRBV12-4 use rose strongly in carbamazepine-induced Stevens-Johnson syndrome or toxic epidermal necrolysis, averaging about 30% in blister cells and 4.5% to 6.5% in PBMC.

In the case of this clonotype: Its antigen remains unknown.

The donors had carbamazepine-induced Stevens-Johnson syndrome or toxic epidermal necrolysis. Libraries were made by iRepertoire multiplex PCR with TCR subtype-specific primers for bulk and single-cell sequencing. Multiplex PCR targeting V, D and J genes made bulk TCR beta libraries. After re-calling the multiplex PCR reads, TCRdb lists one entry per CDR3 protein, DNA absent. The table lists tens of thousands of distinct CDR3 sequences, with 6.5% to 8% in the top ten. The CDR3 has 13 residues. Per germline, CDR1 DFQATT and CDR2 SNEGSKA (reference sequence). Sequencing was done on a sample of PBMCs. The chain carries TRBV20-1 and TRBJ1-2. The sequence derives from a human donor with toxic epidermal necrolysis, a severe cutaneous drug reaction. CDR3 loop: CSASGGLNYGYTF.